This T cell receptor (beta chain) was sequenced during a study of STAT5B mutations in CD4+ large granular lymphocyte leukemia. For the study at large: Among healthy donors, a particular HLA allele went with more CDR3 'QG' motifs. Broader study findings: 8/27 top patient clones versus 2/35 control clones were TRBV06-family.

The assay was immunoSEQ multiplex PCR, and TCRdb's table has in-frame clones only and misses some. The data show tens of thousands of clones, approximately 85% seen once. Germline CDR1 and CDR2: MDHEN and SYDVKM. This CDR3 has 13 residues. V gave up 6 bases and J gave up 1 base, with 10 bases separating them. Points on this clone: The antigen remains undetermined.

Controls came from buffy coats of healthy blood donors. The chain combines TRBV28 with TRBJ2-7; D remains unclear. The TCR was taken from a human donor in good health. The specimen sequenced was CD4+ T cells from blood buffy coats. The CDR3 spells CASSPAISYEQYF. The DNA of the CDR3 is TGTGCCAGCAGCCCCGCGATTTCCTACGAGCAGTACTTC.